This TCR beta chain was identified during a study of blood T cell repertoires in COVID-19. The method was immunoSEQ multiplex PCR; TCRdb's version includes in-frame clones alone and lacks a portion of them. The sample shows almost 200,000 clones, less than 90% of them seen only once. Trimming cost V 3 bases and J 8 bases, with 13 bases left between them. The length of the CDR3 is 12 residues. Germline CDR1 reads SQVTM; CDR2 reads ANQGSEA. Sequencing was carried out using peripheral blood. The sequence was obtained from a woman aged 70-85 years with acute or convalescent COVID-19. This chain connects TRBV29-1 to TRBJ1-2; D is unresolved. The CDR3 DNA reads as TGCAGCGTTGAGCCAGGATCGTTCGGCTACACCTTC. As protein: CSVEPGSFGYTF.